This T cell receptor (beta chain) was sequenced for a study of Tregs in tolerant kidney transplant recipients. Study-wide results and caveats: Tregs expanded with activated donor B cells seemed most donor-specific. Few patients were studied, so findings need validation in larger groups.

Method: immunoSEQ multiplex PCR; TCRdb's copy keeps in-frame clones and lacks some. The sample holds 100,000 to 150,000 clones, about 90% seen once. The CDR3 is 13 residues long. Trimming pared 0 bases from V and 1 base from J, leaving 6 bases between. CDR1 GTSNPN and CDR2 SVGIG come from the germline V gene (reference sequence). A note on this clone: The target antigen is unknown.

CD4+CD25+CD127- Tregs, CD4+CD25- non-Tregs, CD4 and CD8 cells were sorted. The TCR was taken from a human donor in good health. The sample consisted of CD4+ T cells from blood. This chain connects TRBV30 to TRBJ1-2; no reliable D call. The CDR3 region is CAWSVISNYGYTF. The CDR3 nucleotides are TGTGCCTGGAGTGTAATTAGTAACTATGGCTACACCTTC.